This T cell receptor beta chain was sequenced in a study of graft-versus-host responses after intestinal transplantation. The wider study: Transplant types were multivisceral, liver-intestinal, or isolated intestinal.

Only in-frame clones appear in the TCRdb table, and some are missing; sequencing was by immunoSEQ multiplex PCR. Of about 78,000 clones in the sample, around 89% are singletons; the top ten hold about 4.2%. This clone is a singleton in its sample. Its specificity is not known. Regarding the study as a whole: Ileal or blood samples showed some GvH clones first, and such clones were also found in recipient marrow. Allografts from individuals with graft-donor T cell macrochimerism displayed high graft-versus-host to host-versus-graft clonal ratios.

CDR3 size: 14 residues. In germline, CDR1 is SGHDT, CDR2 YYEEEE. The ends were cut back, 0 bases at V and 6 bases at J, with 10 bases in the middle. Sequencing was performed on unstimulated CD8+ T cells sorted from spleen or lymph node cells, taken before transplant. This chain joins TRBV5-6 and TRBJ1-5, with D possibly TRBD1 on 6 matching bases. The sequence derives from a human donor who was the organ donor for an intestinal transplant. CDR3 coding DNA: TGTGCCAGCAGCTTGGAGGGCAGGGGTCAGCCCCAGCATTTT. As protein: CASSLEGRGQPQHF.